The 7 T cell receptor beta chains given below trace back to one sample, sequenced in a study of T cells in Graves' hyperthyroidism and ophthalmopathy (dated by TCRdb to about 2019). Preparation of the library involved multiplex PCR. For sequencing, an Illumina HiSeq 2000 was employed. Amplification of TCR beta CDR3 regions was carried out from RNA transcripts. For the first round of RT-PCR on the TCR CDR3, the HTBI primer set was used together with the Qiagen OneStep RT-PCR kit. TCRdb reanalyzed the raw reads on its own, using fastp at Q25 for trimming and MiXCR for clone calling, and kept in-frame beta chains. Each CDR3 protein appears once, grouped with its most common genes and DNA. This sample gives roughly 500,000 distinct CDR3 sequences in total; approximately 49% of them show up just once. The ten largest account for about two fifths of the sample. Specimen: peripheral blood or thyroid tissue (not recorded which). The origin of the receptors is an adult woman with Graves' disease, either hyperthyroidism or ophthalmopathy (not recorded which).

The rearrangement joins TRBV9 to TRBJ2-5, with TRBD2 as a possible D gene (6 bases). Germline CDR1 SGDLS, CDR2 YYNGEE. V lost 3 bases and J lost 4, with 13 bases in between. CDR3 size: 14 residues. The CDR3 DNA follows: TGTGCCAGCAGCGGAGGACTTAGCGGAGAGACCCAGTACTTC. Translation gives CASSGGLSGETQYF.

The sample holds many counts of this clonotype. V is TRBV11-3 and J is TRBJ2-2; the D gene is possibly TRBD1 (7 bases). This CDR3 is built from 15 residues. CDR1 SGHNT and CDR2 YENEEA come from the germline V gene. Trimming stripped 8 bases from V and 4 bases from J, with 17 bases between. The CDR3 DNA reads as TGTGCCAGCTCTAGTGGAGGGGGCCGCACCGGGGAGCTGTTTTTT. Translating gives CASSSGGGRTGELFF.

The count of this clonotype is one. The chain links TRBV7-9 to TRBJ2-5, with 10 bases fitting TRBD1. With V trimmed by 5 bases and J by 5 bases, 14 bases remained unmatched. CDR3 size: 17 residues. The germline gives CDR1 SEHNR, CDR2 FQNEAQ (reference sequence). The DNA of the CDR3 is TGTGCCAGCAGCCCTGGTGCGGCGACAGGGGGCGAGGAGACCCAGTACTTC. Its protein is CASSPGAATGGEETQYF. The variable domain in full, completed from reference TRBV7-9 and TRBJ2-5, reads DTGVSQNPRHKITKRGQNVTFRCDPISEHNRLYWYRQTLGQGPEFLTYFQNEAQLEKSRLLSDRFSAERPKGSFSTLEIQRTEQGDSAMYLCASSPGAATGGEETQYFGPGTRLLVL.

This clonotype was seen only a few times. V and J are TRBV15 and TRBJ1-6; no clear D. The CDR3 sequence is 16 residues long. V lost 0 bases, J lost 5 bases, and 11 bases lay in between. CDR1 is LNHNV and CDR2 is YYDKDF in the germline V gene (reference sequence). As DNA, the CDR3 is TGTGCCACCAGCAGAGATCTAGGTCGGAATAATTCACCCCTCCACTTT. Protein product: CATSRDLGRNNSPLHF.

The chain recombines TRBV19 with TRBJ1-5, with D possibly being TRBD1 (5 bases). CDR1 is LNHDA and CDR2 is SQIVND in the germline V gene (reference sequence). V was clipped by 3 bases and J by 4 bases, with 16 bases between them. The CDR3 extends over 16 amino acids. CDR3 coding DNA: TGTGCCAGTAGTATCGGGGGGGAGGTCGGGAATCAGCCCCAGCATTTT. Its translation is CASSIGGEVGNQPQHF. The whole variable domain, filled in from reference TRBV19 and TRBJ1-5, reads DGGITQSPKYLFRKEGQNVTLSCEQNLNHDAMYWYRQDPGQGLRLIYYSQIVNDFQKGDIAEGYSVSREKKESFPLTVTSAQKNPTAFYLCASSIGGEVGNQPQHFGDGTRLSIL.

This clonotype was detected ten times or more. The chain couples TRBV5-1 to TRBJ2-5; D unresolved. The CDR3 extends over 15 amino acids. Trimming shortened V by 4 bases and J by 7 bases, and 20 bases separated the two germline ends. Germline V gene data show CDR1 as SGHRS and CDR2 as YFSETQ. The CDR3 bases are TGCGCCAGCAGCGAACTCGGAACCCCTCGTGGGACCCAGTACTTC. Its translation is CASSELGTPRGTQYF.

As regards this clonotype: The junction and the germline gene differ at one end; a read error may be behind it. The V call is TRBV20-1, the J call TRBJ1-2; D is uncertain. Looked up from germline, CDR1 is DFQATT and CDR2 is SNEGSKA (reference sequence). This CDR3 has 9 amino acids. The CDR3 protein is CSAKGGSTF. DNA for the CDR3: TGCAGTGCTAAGGGTGGCTCCACCTTC.